This T cell receptor (beta chain) was recorded in a study of beta chain features in type 1 diabetes. The whole isolated RNA underwent reverse transcription, so sequencing captured expressed TCRB transcripts. Sequencing used immunoSEQ multiplex PCR; TCRdb keeps in-frame clones, though not all of them. This sample yields hundreds of thousands of clones, of which 12% to 15% are seen a single time; over 5.5% belongs to the top ten. The table lists this clone with a few counts. CDR3 length: 13 residues. Germline CDR1 and CDR2: SQVTM and ANQGSEA. Trimming took off 6 bases at V and 6 bases at J, with 18 bases between the two ends.

The material sequenced was central memory CD4+ T cells from blood. The TCR was taken from a man aged 25-40 years in good health. The chain has TRBV29-1 and TRBJ2-7; D possibly matches TRBD1 or TRBD2 (7 bases each). CDR3: CSVHRGGSGEQYF. The CDR3 bases are TGCAGCGTCCACAGGGGAGGGTCTGGCGAGCAGTACTTC.